This entry lists 20 T cell receptor beta chains sequenced from one sample in a study of blood T cell repertoires in COVID-19. Here immunoSEQ multiplex PCR was the method, and the copy in TCRdb shows in-frame clones only, minus some. The sample includes hundreds of thousands of clones, around 91% of them seen just once. Sequencing was carried out using peripheral blood. The receptor set was obtained from a woman aged 55 to 70 with acute or convalescent COVID-19.

This rearrangement joins TRBV19 to TRBJ1-6; D may be TRBD1 (6 bases). CDR3 length: 16 residues. The V gene lost 7 bases and the J gene lost 2 bases, with 15 bases spanning the gap. Germline CDR1 reads LNHDA; CDR2 reads SQIVND (reference sequence). CDR3 in DNA: TGTGCCAGTAACAGCCAACAGGGAACCTATAATTCACCCCTCCACTTT. Protein: CASNSQQGTYNSPLHF.

The CDR3 sequence is CASSSTGVGNTIYF. The CDR3, as DNA: TGTGCCAGCAGCTCGACAGGGGTGGGAAACACCATATATTTT. The chain couples TRBV7-2 to TRBJ1-3; the match to TRBD1 covers 8 bases. Losses at the gene ends were 4 bases for V and 4 bases for J; bases not matched to a gene: 3. CDR3 length: 14 amino acids. Per the germline V gene, CDR1 is SGHTA and CDR2 is FQGNSA.

This chain connects TRBV7-8 to TRBJ1-1; D not resolved. The CDR3 totals 13 residues. CDR1 SGHVS and CDR2 FQNEAQ come from the germline V gene. The V gene lost 3 bases and the J gene lost 8 bases, with 13 bases spanning the gap. In DNA, the CDR3 is TGTGCCAGCAGCTTTAAGCCGGCCGGGGAAGCTTTCTTT. Translating it yields CASSFKPAGEAFF.

The CDR3 coding sequence is TGCAGCGTTCAGGGTGGTGGCAGCAATCAGCCCCAGCATTTT. Amino acids: CSVQGGGSNQPQHF. The genes are TRBV29-1 and TRBJ1-5, with D perhaps matching TRBD1 (5 bases). The germline gives CDR1 SQVTM, CDR2 ANQGSEA. This CDR3 has 14 residues. Between the trimmed V and J ends, which lost 5 bases and 1 base, there was a span of 12 bases.

This chain uses TRBV13 with TRBJ2-1; TRBD2 matches at 8 bases. The V gene end was trimmed by 2 bases and the J gene end by 6 bases; junction bases not matched to a gene: 12. The CDR3 contains 17 residues. CDR1 PRHDT and CDR2 FYEKMQ come from the germline V gene (reference sequence). The DNA of the CDR3 is TGTGCCAGCAGCTTAAGACCAGGCGGGCTAGCGGGCAATGAGCAGTTCTTC. Its protein is CASSLRPGGLAGNEQFF.

V and J are TRBV27 and TRBJ2-1, with 10 nucleotides matching TRBD2. CDR3 length: 19 residues. Germline CDR1 MNHEY, CDR2 SMNVEV (reference sequence). The V gene end was trimmed by 7 bases and the J gene end by 0 bases; junction bases not matched to a gene: 15. DNA for the CDR3: TGTGCCAGCACGTGGGACCGCCGGGGACTAGCGAGCTCCTACAATGAGCAGTTCTTC. This sequence encodes CASTWDRRGLASSYNEQFF.

The chain couples TRBV7-6 to TRBJ2-1, with D possibly matching TRBD2 (6 bases). Germline V lookup: CDR1 SGHVS, CDR2 FNYEAQ. The CDR3 loop spans 15 amino acids. V was clipped by 3 bases and J by 0 bases, with 9 bases between them. The CDR3 loop is CASSLETSSYNEQFF. CDR3 DNA sequence: TGTGCCAGCAGCTTGGAGACTAGCTCCTACAATGAGCAGTTCTTC.

The V gene is TRBV7-9, the J gene TRBJ1-3; 7 nucleotides line up with TRBD1. Germline CDR1 reads SEHNR; CDR2 reads FQNEAQ (reference sequence). The CDR3 covers 15 residues. The V and J ends lost 5 bases and 5 bases, in that order; junction bases with no gene match: 9. The CDR3 here is CASSTYRGARNTIYF. The CDR3 DNA reads TGTGCCAGCAGCACGTACAGGGGAGCTAGAAACACCATATATTTT.

This rearrangement joins TRBV27 to TRBJ1-3; 7 nucleotides agree with TRBD1. CDR3 length: 13 residues. Trimming cost V 5 bases and J 2 bases; bases outside gene matches: 0. Per germline, CDR1 MNHEY and CDR2 SMNVEV (reference sequence). In nucleotides, the CDR3 is TGTGCCAGCAGTCAGGGGGCTGGAAACACCATATATTTT. The encoded protein is CASSQGAGNTIYF.

The rearrangement links TRBV15 to TRBJ1-6; maybe TRBD1 (6 bases). CDR3 length equals 19 residues. V was trimmed by 0 bases and J by 7 bases, leaving 22 bases between them. Germline V CDR1 and CDR2: LNHNV, YYDKDF (reference sequence). CDR3 DNA: TGTGCCACCAGCAGAGATAGCCGGGACACATTTCTTTGGAATTCACCCCTCCACTTT. It yields the protein CATSRDSRDTFLWNSPLHF.

This clone was seen a few times. The CDR3 coding sequence is TGTGCCAGCAGCGTGGACACCCATAATTCACCCCTCCACTTT. Its protein product is CASSVDTHNSPLHF. The chain employs TRBV9 and TRBJ1-6; D possibly corresponds to TRBD1 (5 bases). The CDR3 covers 14 residues. Per germline, CDR1 SGDLS and CDR2 YYNGEE. Trimming removed 2 bases at V and 5 bases at J, with 8 bases between.

The CDR3, as DNA: TGTGCCACCGTCCCAAGCGGCTCTACCGGGGAGCTGTTTTTT. As protein: CATVPSGSTGELFF. The chain joins TRBV10-3 to TRBJ2-2; maybe TRBD2 (5 bases). Trimming took 10 bases from V and 5 from J, leaving 17 bases between them. The CDR3 is made up of 14 amino acids. Germline V gives CDR1 ENHRY, CDR2 SYGVKD.

This chain connects TRBV12-3 or TRBV12-4 to TRBJ1-5; 7 bases align to TRBD1. This CDR3 is built from 13 residues. V shed 7 bases and J 6 bases; nucleotides not matched to a gene: 6. The CDR3 loop is CASIGTDGQPQHF. As DNA, the CDR3 is TGTGCCAGCATCGGGACAGACGGTCAGCCCCAGCATTTT.

The chain couples TRBV9 to TRBJ2-7; 14 bases map to TRBD2. This CDR3 region has 18 residues. Germline assignment: CDR1 SGDLS and CDR2 YYNGEE. The ends lost 0 bases at V and 5 bases at J; junction bases unmatched: 10. Written as DNA, the CDR3 is TGTGCCAGCAGCGTAGGGGGACTAGCGGGGGTTAGTGGTGACGAGCAGTACTTC. It specifies CASSVGGLAGVSGDEQYF.

V is TRBV6-2 or TRBV6-3 and J is TRBJ1-4; 9 nucleotides align to TRBD1. After removal of 2 bases from V and 5 bases from J, the junction contained 3 bases not matched to a gene. Germline V lookup: CDR1 MNHEY, CDR2 SVGEGT. The CDR3 totals 15 residues. CDR3 nucleotides: TGTGCCAGCAGTTACCCCGGGACAGGGAATGAAAAACTGTTTTTT. It codes for CASSYPGTGNEKLFF.

The rearrangement uses TRBV19 and TRBJ2-7; TRBD1 might be the D (5 bases). Trimming took 4 bases from V and 0 from J, leaving 10 bases between them. The CDR3 is 14 amino acids. Germline CDR1 is LNHDA and CDR2 is SQIVND (reference sequence). The CDR3: CASSNQGTSYEQYF. The CDR3 DNA is TGTGCCAGTAGTAACCAGGGTACCTCCTACGAGCAGTACTTC.

This rearrangement joins TRBV30 to TRBJ2-3, with D perhaps matching TRBD1 (7 bases). Germline lookup yields CDR1 GTSNPN and CDR2 SVGIG (reference sequence). This CDR3 is 13 amino acids long. V lost 4 bases to trimming and J lost 6 bases, with 14 bases between them. The CDR3 region is CAWKGRGADTQYF. Here the CDR3 DNA reads TGTGCCTGGAAAGGCAGGGGGGCCGATACGCAGTATTTT.

The V call is TRBV29-1, the J call TRBJ2-3; TRBD2 matches 8 bases. The length of the CDR3 is 15 residues. Germline assignment: CDR1 SQVTM and CDR2 ANQGSEA. V lost 4 bases, J lost 3 bases, and 9 bases stayed unmatched. The CDR3, as DNA: TGCAGCGTTGCGGGAGGGCCGTTTTCAACAGATACGCAGTATTTT. Amino acid sequence: CSVAGGPFSTDTQYF.

The chain combines TRBV6-2 or TRBV6-3 with TRBJ1-5; the D gene is possibly TRBD1 (5 bases). The CDR3 length is 15 residues. Trimming pared 2 bases from V and 11 bases from J, leaving 19 bases between. Germline-derived CDR1 and CDR2 are MNHEY and SVGEGT. DNA for the CDR3: TGTGCCAGCAGTTACCGAACAGGACCTCAATCGGCCCAGCATTTT. Its protein is CASSYRTGPQSAQHF.

The V call is TRBV29-1, the J call TRBJ1-1, with TRBD1 matching 12 bases. The germline CDR1 and CDR2 sequences are SQVTM and ANQGSEA. V was pared by 6 bases and J by 4 bases, with 3 bases of the junction left unmatched. This CDR3 contains 13 residues. In DNA form, the CDR3 reads TGCAGCGTCGCGGGACAGGGGGCCACTGAAGCTTTCTTT. Translating gives CSVAGQGATEAFF.